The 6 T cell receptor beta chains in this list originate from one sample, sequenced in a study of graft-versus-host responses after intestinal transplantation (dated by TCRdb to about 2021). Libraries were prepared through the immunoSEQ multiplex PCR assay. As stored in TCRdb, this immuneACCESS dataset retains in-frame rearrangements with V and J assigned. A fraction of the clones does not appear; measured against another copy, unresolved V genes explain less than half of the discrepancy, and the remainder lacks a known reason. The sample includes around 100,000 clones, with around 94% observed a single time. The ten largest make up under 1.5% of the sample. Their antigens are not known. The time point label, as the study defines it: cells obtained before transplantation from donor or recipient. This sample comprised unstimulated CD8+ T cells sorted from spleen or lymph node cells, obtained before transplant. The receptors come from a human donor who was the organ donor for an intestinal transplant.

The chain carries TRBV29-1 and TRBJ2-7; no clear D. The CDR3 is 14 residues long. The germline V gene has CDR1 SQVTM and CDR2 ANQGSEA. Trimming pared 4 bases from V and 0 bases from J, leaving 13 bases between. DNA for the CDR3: TGCAGCGTTGCGCACCCGTTAAGCTCCTACGAGCAGTACTTC. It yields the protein CSVAHPLSSYEQYF.

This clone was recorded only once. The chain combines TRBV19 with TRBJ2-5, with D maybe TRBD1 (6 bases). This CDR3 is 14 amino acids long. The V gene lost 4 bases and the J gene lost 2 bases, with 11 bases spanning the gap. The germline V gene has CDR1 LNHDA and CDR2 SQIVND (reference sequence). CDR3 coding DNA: TGTGCCAGTAGTACCATTACAGGGCAAGAGACCCAGTACTTC. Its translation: CASSTITGQETQYF.

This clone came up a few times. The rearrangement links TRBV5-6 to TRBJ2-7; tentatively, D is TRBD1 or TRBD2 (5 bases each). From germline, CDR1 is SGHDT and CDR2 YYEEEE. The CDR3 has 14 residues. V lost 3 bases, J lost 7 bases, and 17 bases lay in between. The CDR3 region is CASSWGTGRGEQYF. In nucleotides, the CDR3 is TGTGCCAGCAGCTGGGGGACGGGCCGCGGTGAGCAGTACTTC.

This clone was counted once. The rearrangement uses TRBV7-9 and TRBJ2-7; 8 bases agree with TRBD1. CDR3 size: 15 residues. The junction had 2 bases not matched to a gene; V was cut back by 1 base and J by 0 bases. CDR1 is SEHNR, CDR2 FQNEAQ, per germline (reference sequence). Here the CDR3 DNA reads TGTGCCAGCAGCTTAGGGACAGGGAGCTCCTACGAGCAGTACTTC. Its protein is CASSLGTGSSYEQYF.

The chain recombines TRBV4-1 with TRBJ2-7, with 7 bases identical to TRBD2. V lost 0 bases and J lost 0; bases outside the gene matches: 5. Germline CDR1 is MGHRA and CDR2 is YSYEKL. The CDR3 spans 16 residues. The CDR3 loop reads CASSQDLASGSYEQYF. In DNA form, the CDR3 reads TGCGCCAGCAGCCAAGATTTGGCTAGCGGCTCCTACGAGCAGTACTTC.

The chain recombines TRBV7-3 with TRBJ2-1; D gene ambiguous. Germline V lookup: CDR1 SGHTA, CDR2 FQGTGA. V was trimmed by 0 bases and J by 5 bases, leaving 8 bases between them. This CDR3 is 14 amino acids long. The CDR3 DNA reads TGTGCCAGCAGCTTAACATACACGGACAATGAGCAGTTCTTC. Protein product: CASSLTYTDNEQFF. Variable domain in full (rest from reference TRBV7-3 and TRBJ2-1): GAGVSQTPSNKVTEKGKYVELRCDPISGHTALYWYRQSLGQGPEFLIYFQGTGAADDSGLPNDRFFAVRPEGSVSTLKIQRTERGDSAVYLCASSLTYTDNEQFFGPGTRLTVL.